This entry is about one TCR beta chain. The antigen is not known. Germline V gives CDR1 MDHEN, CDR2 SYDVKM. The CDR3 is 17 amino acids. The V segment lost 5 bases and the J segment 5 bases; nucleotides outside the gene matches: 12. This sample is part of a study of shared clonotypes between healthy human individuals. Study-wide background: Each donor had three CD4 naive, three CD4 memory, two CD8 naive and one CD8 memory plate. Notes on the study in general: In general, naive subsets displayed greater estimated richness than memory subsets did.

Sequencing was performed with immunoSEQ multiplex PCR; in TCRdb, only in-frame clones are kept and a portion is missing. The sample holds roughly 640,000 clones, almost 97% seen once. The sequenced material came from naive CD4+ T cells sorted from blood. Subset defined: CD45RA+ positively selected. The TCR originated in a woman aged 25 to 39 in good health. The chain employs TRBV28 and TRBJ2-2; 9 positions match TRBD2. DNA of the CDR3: TGTGCCAGCAGTCCCGCGAGAAGCGGGAGGCTGACCGGGGAGCTGTTTTTT. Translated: CASSPARSGRLTGELFF.